The clone carrying this T cell receptor beta chain has a handful of counts. What it binds is unknown. V lost 1 base to trimming and J lost 5 bases; unmatched junction nucleotides: 7. This CDR3 region has 16 residues. Germline CDR1 is SGHVS and CDR2 is FQNEAQ. This specimen comes from a study of cytomegalovirus exposure and HLA in healthy donors. Regarding the study as a whole: The investigators catalogued 150 to 200 TCR beta chains as cytomegalovirus-associated. Later on, a genetic analysis was performed. It linked a missense variant in DCLRE1C with V- and J-gene trimming of TCR beta. What was likely a sequencing artifact was a cluster of highly shared sequence variants.

The PCR made use of 60 Vbeta and 13 Jbeta primers. Profiling relied on immunoSEQ multiplex PCR, and the TCRdb table lists in-frame clones only, not all of them. Of around 100,000 clones listed, approximately 58% are singletons. The sequence derives from a woman in her 30s in good health and CMV-seronegative. The sample was PBMCs. This chain links TRBV7-8 with TRBJ1-2; 10 bases match TRBD1. Here the CDR3 DNA reads TGTGCCAGCAGCTTAGGTTCTGGGGACAGGGGTTATGGCTACACCTTC. Encoded protein: CASSLGSGDRGYGYTF.